The 25 T cell receptor beta chains below all came from one sample that was sequenced in a study of Tregs in tolerant kidney transplant recipients. TCRdb's table, derived via immunoSEQ multiplex PCR, lists solely in-frame clones and lacks some. The repertoire holds 50,000 or so clones, about 91% seen once, with around 15% in the top ten. The nonmyeloablative bone marrow transplants came from related graft donors, with transient mixed chimerism. The specimen comprised CD8+ T cells from blood (PBMCs), sampled 24 months after the transplant. These receptors all come from a human patient who received a combined kidney and bone marrow transplant. Some T cells may be transferred from the graft donor.

V gene TRBV14 combines with J gene TRBJ2-5; the match to TRBD2 covers 7 bases. Trimming at V came to 6 bases and at J to 7 bases, leaving 11 bases not matched to a gene. The germline V gene encodes CDR1 SGHDN and CDR2 FVKESK. The CDR3 is 14 amino acids. CDR3 amino acids: CASSPSGTQSTQYF. In DNA form, the CDR3 reads TGTGCCAGCAGTCCTAGCGGCACCCAGTCGACCCAGTACTTC.

The chain carries TRBV19 and TRBJ2-1; 10 bases fit TRBD2. The CDR3 contains 15 residues. The J segment lost 9 bases and the V segment lost 1 base, leaving 6 bases of the junction unmatched. Looked up from germline, CDR1 is LNHDA and CDR2 is SQIVND (reference sequence). In DNA, the CDR3 is TGTGCCAGTAGTATAGCAGCGGGGGGGCTAAGTGAGCAGTTCTTC. It translates to CASSIAAGGLSEQFF.

The J gene is TRBJ2-2, the V gene TRBV7-9; 10 bases fit TRBD1. The length of the CDR3 is 15 residues. The germline V gene has CDR1 SEHNR and CDR2 FQNEAQ (reference sequence). V lost 5 bases, J lost 7 bases, and 7 bases stayed unmatched. The CDR3 loop is CASSPRQGANGELFF. As DNA, the CDR3 is TGTGCCAGCAGCCCCCGACAGGGGGCGAACGGGGAGCTGTTTTTT.

The DNA for the CDR3 is TGTGCCAGCAGCTCCTTAGCGGGGGCAATCAATGAGCAGTTCTTC. Translating it yields CASSSLAGAINEQFF. V is TRBV7-2 and J is TRBJ2-1; TRBD2 matches 9 bases. This CDR3 spans 15 amino acids. CDR1 SGHTA and CDR2 FQGNSA come from the germline V gene. J lost 6 bases, V lost 4 bases, and 7 bases had no gene match.

The V gene is TRBV13, the J gene TRBJ2-1; 7 bases are a match to TRBD2. Germline V gives CDR1 PRHDT, CDR2 FYEKMQ (reference sequence). V lost 8 bases and J lost 4; bases outside the gene matches: 8. This CDR3 is 14 amino acids long. The DNA of the CDR3 is TGTGCCAGCGGAAGCGGGACGGTATACAATGAGCAGTTCTTC. It specifies CASGSGTVYNEQFF.

The CDR3 DNA sequence: TGCGCCAGCAGCCACTACCGGGAGCAGTTCTTC. Its translation is CASSHYREQFF. The V and J genes are TRBV5-1 and TRBJ2-1; D call uncertain. The CDR3 sequence is 11 residues long. Deletions cut 4 bases from V and 10 bases from J, with 9 bases between. Germline CDR1 and CDR2: SGHRS and YFSETQ.

The chain carries TRBV5-1 and TRBJ2-1; a weak D match, TRBD1 (6 bases). The length of the CDR3 is 15 residues. Trimming removed 4 bases from V and 4 bases from J, with 15 bases in between. Per the germline V gene, CDR1 is SGHRS and CDR2 is YFSETQ. CDR3 DNA sequence: TGCGCCAGCAGCACCCCAGGGGTTCCTTACAATGAGCAGTTCTTC. Protein sequence: CASSTPGVPYNEQFF.

The chain combines TRBV13 with TRBJ2-5, with a tentative D call TRBD2 (5 bases). The J call may be in error: the DNA end matches TRBJ2-7 better. Germline V gene lookup returns CDR1 PRHDT and CDR2 FYEKMQ (reference sequence). This CDR3 spans 14 amino acids. The CDR3 region is CASSLVAYSYEQYF. CDR3 bases: TGTGCCAGCAGCTTAGTAGCGTACTCCTACGAGCAGTACTTC.

Comment on this clone: The sample has other DNA sequences that encode this CDR3 too. The chain couples TRBV10-3 to TRBJ1-6; D uncertain. Trimming took 3 bases from V and 0 from J, leaving 9 bases between them. The CDR3 covers 16 residues. From germline, CDR1 is ENHRY and CDR2 SYGVKD. Here the CDR3 DNA reads TGTGCCATCAGTGATTCGGGGAGCTCCTATAATTCACCCCTCCACTTT. This codes for CAISDSGSSYNSPLHF.

The count of this clone is one. The J gene is TRBJ2-1, the V gene TRBV6-5; D not certain. The V gene lost 2 bases and the J gene lost 7 bases, with 9 bases spanning the gap. Germline V lookup: CDR1 MNHEY, CDR2 SVGAGI. The CDR3 is 13 amino acids. Here the CDR3 reads CASSYLFGNEQFF. The DNA of the CDR3 is TGTGCCAGCAGTTACCTTTTCGGGAATGAGCAGTTCTTC.

The J gene is TRBJ1-5, the V gene TRBV9, with D unresolved. Germline CDR1 reads SGDLS; CDR2 reads YYNGEE. V shed 0 bases and J shed 0 bases, with 13 bases lying between them. The CDR3 sequence is 17 residues long. The CDR3 DNA reads TGTGCCAGCAGCGTAGTTGCGGGCGGCCGTAGCAATCAGCCCCAGCATTTT. Amino acid sequence: CASSVVAGGRSNQPQHF.

J is TRBJ1-5 and V is TRBV5-6, with 10 bases fitting TRBD1. Germline loops: CDR1 SGHDT, CDR2 YYEEEE. V gave up 4 bases and J gave up 5 bases; unmatched junction bases: 3. This CDR3 has 14 amino acids. The CDR3 sequence: CASSGTGVHQPQHF. As DNA, the CDR3 is TGTGCCAGCAGCGGGACAGGGGTCCATCAGCCCCAGCATTTT.

This sequence joins TRBV7-3 and TRBJ2-7; weak D call: TRBD1 (8 bases). The CDR3 totals 15 residues. V was shortened by 5 bases and J by 0 bases, with 14 bases between the two germline ends. Per the germline V gene, CDR1 is SGHTA and CDR2 is FQGTGA. The CDR3 nucleotides are TGTGCCAGCAGCATACAGGGGGGGAGCTCCTACGAGCAGTACTTC. It codes for CASSIQGGSSYEQYF.

CDR3 DNA sequence: TGTGCCAGCAGCGACCTAGGCTCCCTCGAGCAGTACTTC. Translated, it gives CASSDLGSLEQYF. The rearrangement links TRBV7-9 to TRBJ2-7; D gene uncertain. Germline assignment: CDR1 SEHNR and CDR2 FQNEAQ (reference sequence). This CDR3 has 13 amino acids. Trimming pared 5 bases from V and 6 bases from J, leaving 14 bases between.

J is TRBJ2-7 and V is TRBV9, with 7 bases aligning to TRBD2. The germline V gene encodes CDR1 SGDLS and CDR2 YYNGEE. The CDR3 has 14 amino acids. V lost 3 bases and J lost 3; bases outside the gene matches: 6. The CDR3 DNA reads as TGTGCCAGCAGCGAACGGGACTATAACTACGAGCAGTACTTC. It yields the protein CASSERDYNYEQYF.

The chain has TRBV5-1 and TRBJ2-2; tentative D call: TRBD1 (5 bases). The CDR3 contains 15 residues. The V gene's germline CDR1 is SGHRS and CDR2 YFSETQ. V lost 2 bases, J lost 5 bases, and 13 bases lay in between. The CDR3 nucleotides are TGCGCCAGCAGCTTTGGCCAGGGTTGGACCGGGGAGCTGTTTTTT. It is translated as CASSFGQGWTGELFF.

The rearrangement links TRBV7-3 to TRBJ2-3; the match to TRBD2 covers 9 bases. The CDR3 is 15 amino acids. The germline V gene encodes CDR1 SGHTA and CDR2 FQGTGA. V lost 3 bases, J lost 2 bases, and 3 bases stayed unmatched. CDR3 protein: CASSLGGGATDTQYF. For the CDR3, the DNA is TGTGCCAGCAGCTTGGGCGGGGGGGCCACAGATACGCAGTATTTT.

The V call is TRBV9, the J call TRBJ2-2; tentative D call: TRBD1 (7 bases). The CDR3 is 16 residues long. Trimming left V 2 bases short and J 3 bases short, with 14 bases between. Germline lookup yields CDR1 SGDLS and CDR2 YYNGEE. The CDR3, as DNA: TGTGCCAGCAGCGTGGGGCAGGGGGGTTACACCGGGGAGCTGTTTTTT. It is translated as CASSVGQGGYTGELFF.

A remark on this clone: One end of the junction fails to match germline, which may point to a read error. The chain combines TRBV4-1 with TRBJ1-5; TRBD1 aligns across 9 bases. The CDR3 spans 16 residues. The germline gives CDR1 MGHRA, CDR2 YSYEKL. The CDR3 here is CASSPGQGNANRPQHF. The CDR3 nucleotides read TGCGCCAGCAGCCCGGGACAGGGCAATGCCAATCGGCCCCAGCATTTT.

This chain uses TRBV18 with TRBJ1-2; 10 bases agree with TRBD1. The V and J ends lost 2 bases and 4 bases, in that order; junction bases with no gene match: 4. There are 15 residues in the CDR3. Germline CDR1 is KGHSH and CDR2 is LQKENI. The CDR3 DNA reads TGTGCCAGCTCACCATTCAGGACAGGGGGCTATGGCTACACCTTC. Its translation: CASSPFRTGGYGYTF.

CDR3 DNA sequence: TGTGCCAGCAGCTCCGGGACAGTTAATCAGCCCCAGCATTTT. Translated, it gives CASSSGTVNQPQHF. The genes are TRBV7-9 and TRBJ1-5; 7 nucleotides line up with TRBD1. V trimming: 4 bases; J trimming: 4 bases; junction bases outside the gene matches: 4. Germline assignment: CDR1 SEHNR and CDR2 FQNEAQ (reference sequence). There are 14 residues in the CDR3.

The V call is TRBV15, the J call TRBJ1-1; D gene uncertain. This CDR3 has 15 residues. Germline V gene data show CDR1 as LNHNV and CDR2 as YYDKDF (reference sequence). Trimming stripped 1 base from V and 4 bases from J, with 13 bases between. In DNA form, the CDR3 reads TGTGCCACCAGCAGAGTAGGTGAGGGTGTCACTGAAGCTTTCTTT. Encoded protein: CATSRVGEGVTEAFF. The complete variable domain, with remaining parts taken from reference TRBV15 and TRBJ1-1, reads DAMVIQNPRYQVTQFGKPVTLSCSQTLNHNVMYWYQQKSSQAPKLLFHYYDKDFNNEADTPDNFQSRRPNTSFCFLDIRSPGLGDTAMYLCATSRVGEGVTEAFFGQGTRLTVV.

V gene TRBV9 combines with J gene TRBJ1-3; D is unresolved. This CDR3 comprises 14 residues. V was shortened by 3 bases and J by 1 base, with 8 bases between the two germline ends. Germline V gene data show CDR1 as SGDLS and CDR2 as YYNGEE. The CDR3 DNA sequence: TGTGCCAGCAGCGCAGGCTATTCTGGAAACACCATATATTTT. Protein: CASSAGYSGNTIYF.

This chain joins TRBV7-8 and TRBJ1-1; D possibly corresponds to TRBD1 (5 bases). The germline CDR1 and CDR2 sequences are SGHVS and FQNEAQ. V dropped 8 bases and J dropped 6 bases, with 13 bases sitting between them. The CDR3 contains 12 residues. The CDR3 spells CASLGEGAEAFF. For the CDR3, the DNA is TGTGCCAGCCTGGGGGAGGGAGCTGAAGCTTTCTTT. Full variable domain (missing parts from reference TRBV7-8 and TRBJ1-1): GAGVSQSPRYKVAKRGQDVALRCDPISGHVSLFWYQQALGQGPEFLTYFQNEAQLDKSGLPSDRFFAERPEGSVSTLKIQRTQQEDSAVYLCASLGEGAEAFFGQGTRLTVV.

The chain is built from TRBV9 and TRBJ2-3, with 8 bases lining up with TRBD1. CDR1 SGDLS and CDR2 YYNGEE come from the germline V gene. This CDR3 has 14 amino acids. V trimming: 3 bases; J trimming: 10 bases; junction bases outside the gene matches: 10. This CDR3 reads CASSAGQEYFAQYF. The CDR3 nucleotides read TGTGCCAGCAGCGCGGGACAGGAATACTTCGCGCAGTATTTT.